This entry features one T cell receptor beta chain sequence. Other DNA sequences in the same sample also yield this CDR3. This record belongs to a study of T cell responses to AZD1222 COVID-19 vaccine. This CDR3 is built from 15 residues. The germline CDR1 and CDR2 sequences are SGDLS and YYNGEE. Trimming pared 0 bases from V and 4 bases from J, leaving 11 bases between. Profiled with immunoSEQ multiplex PCR; TCRdb holds only in-frame clones, not every one. The sample consists of 120,000 or so clones, more than 70% of them appearing once. The specimen was peripheral blood, collected on day 0 of AZD1222 vaccination. This sequence was found in an adult in good health. This sequence joins TRBV9 and TRBJ2-1; D gene ambiguous. CDR3 nucleotide sequence: TGTGCCAGCAGCGTAGTGGGCGGAGTATACAATGAGCAGTTCTTC. Translating it yields CASSVVGGVYNEQFF.